One TCR beta chain is described in this entry. The target antigen is unknown. This sample stems from a study of beta chain features in type 1 diabetes. The V gene's germline CDR1 is SGHNT and CDR2 YENEEA. The trim removed 0 bases at V and 2 bases at J, leaving 3 bases unmatched. The CDR3 totals 17 residues. Expressed TCRB transcripts were sequenced because the isolated RNA had all been reverse transcribed beforehand. The data were produced by immunoSEQ multiplex PCR, yet TCRdb's version contains in-frame clones alone and is incomplete. The sample holds about 240,000 clones, around a quarter seen once. Broader study findings: For cells with high TCR expression, cDNA sequencing could yield over-representation. PCR, the amplification step, might favor shorter templates, equally in patients and controls. Insertion counts at VDJ junctions were lower in type 1 diabetes patients, who also showed more deletions there.

The specimen sequenced was central memory CD4+ T cells from blood. The sequence came from a man aged 30 to 45 in good health. V is TRBV11-3 and J is TRBJ2-3; 12 bases are shared with TRBD2. CDR3 sequence reads: CASSLDRTSGATDTQYF. The CDR3 coding sequence is TGTGCCAGCAGCTTAGATCGGACTAGCGGGGCCACAGATACGCAGTATTTT.